Below are 7 T cell receptor beta chains sequenced from a single sample in a study of T cell responses to AZD1222 COVID-19 vaccine. Repertoires were generated with immunoSEQ multiplex PCR, while TCRdb's copy carries only in-frame clones and drops some. The sample includes around 120,000 clones, under 85% of them seen just once. The sequencing here drew on peripheral blood, taken on day 0 of AZD1222 vaccination. Receptor source: an adult in good health.

The chain is built from TRBV5-4 and TRBJ2-3; 8 bases are a match to TRBD2. Germline values: CDR1 SGHNT, CDR2 YYREEE (reference sequence). The CDR3 has 17 amino acids. V dropped 4 bases and J dropped 2; count of bases not matched to a gene: 12. The CDR3 DNA reads as TGTGCCAGCAGCCACAAACTCGGGGGGGCAACCACAGATACGCAGTATTTT. Protein: CASSHKLGGATTDTQYF.

The rearrangement uses TRBV27 and TRBJ1-5, with a tentative D call TRBD1 (6 bases). Trimming removed 5 bases from V and 5 bases from J, with 13 bases in between. The CDR3 covers 14 residues. The germline CDR1 and CDR2 sequences are MNHEY and SMNVEV (reference sequence). Here the CDR3 DNA reads TGTGCCAGCAGTCCAGGGGTATGGGATCAGCCCCAGCATTTT. Encoded protein: CASSPGVWDQPQHF.

The V call is TRBV20-1, the J call TRBJ2-2; D is unclear. The length of the CDR3 is 14 residues. The germline CDR1 and CDR2 sequences are DFQATT and SNEGSKA (reference sequence). V was pared by 3 bases and J by 3 bases, with 11 bases between. The CDR3 nucleotides are TGCAGTGCTAGTTCCCCGACGCACACCGGGGAGCTGTTTTTT. Translating gives CSASSPTHTGELFF.

The V gene is TRBV21-1, the J gene TRBJ2-6; the D segment call TRBD1 is taken from the table without a DNA check. TRBV21-1 is designated a pseudogene. The CDR3 runs to 18 residues. CDR3 in amino acids: CASSRKLDRCSGANVLTF. DNA for the CDR3: TGTGCCAGCAGCAGAAAATTAGACAGGTGCTCTGGGGCCAACGTCCTGACTTTC.

The chain carries TRBV5-1 and TRBJ2-1, with D maybe TRBD2 (5 bases). CDR3 length equals 14 residues. The ends were cut back, 4 bases at V and 1 base at J, with 9 bases in the middle. Per the germline V gene, CDR1 is SGHRS and CDR2 is YFSETQ. The CDR3, as DNA: TGCGCCAGCAGCCGAGCGGATTCCTACAATGAGCAGTTCTTC. Amino acids: CASSRADSYNEQFF.

The gene calls are TRBV27 and TRBJ2-7, with 7 positions matching TRBD1. This CDR3 has 15 amino acids. CDR1 and CDR2 (germline): MNHEY, SMNVEV (reference sequence). Trimming took 6 bases from V and 5 from J; bases not matched to a gene: 13. In nucleotides, the CDR3 is TGTGCCAGCAGAGATGGGACAGCCAAAAAAGACGAGCAGTACTTC. Translating gives CASRDGTAKKDEQYF.

The rearrangement joins TRBV6-5 to TRBJ2-2; D remains ambiguous. The CDR3 extends over 13 amino acids. V was clipped by 5 bases and J by 3 bases, with 7 bases between them. The V gene's germline CDR1 is MNHEY and CDR2 SVGAGI. CDR3 region: CASSPVDTGELFF. CDR3 coding DNA: TGTGCCAGCAGTCCCGTGGACACCGGGGAGCTGTTTTTT.